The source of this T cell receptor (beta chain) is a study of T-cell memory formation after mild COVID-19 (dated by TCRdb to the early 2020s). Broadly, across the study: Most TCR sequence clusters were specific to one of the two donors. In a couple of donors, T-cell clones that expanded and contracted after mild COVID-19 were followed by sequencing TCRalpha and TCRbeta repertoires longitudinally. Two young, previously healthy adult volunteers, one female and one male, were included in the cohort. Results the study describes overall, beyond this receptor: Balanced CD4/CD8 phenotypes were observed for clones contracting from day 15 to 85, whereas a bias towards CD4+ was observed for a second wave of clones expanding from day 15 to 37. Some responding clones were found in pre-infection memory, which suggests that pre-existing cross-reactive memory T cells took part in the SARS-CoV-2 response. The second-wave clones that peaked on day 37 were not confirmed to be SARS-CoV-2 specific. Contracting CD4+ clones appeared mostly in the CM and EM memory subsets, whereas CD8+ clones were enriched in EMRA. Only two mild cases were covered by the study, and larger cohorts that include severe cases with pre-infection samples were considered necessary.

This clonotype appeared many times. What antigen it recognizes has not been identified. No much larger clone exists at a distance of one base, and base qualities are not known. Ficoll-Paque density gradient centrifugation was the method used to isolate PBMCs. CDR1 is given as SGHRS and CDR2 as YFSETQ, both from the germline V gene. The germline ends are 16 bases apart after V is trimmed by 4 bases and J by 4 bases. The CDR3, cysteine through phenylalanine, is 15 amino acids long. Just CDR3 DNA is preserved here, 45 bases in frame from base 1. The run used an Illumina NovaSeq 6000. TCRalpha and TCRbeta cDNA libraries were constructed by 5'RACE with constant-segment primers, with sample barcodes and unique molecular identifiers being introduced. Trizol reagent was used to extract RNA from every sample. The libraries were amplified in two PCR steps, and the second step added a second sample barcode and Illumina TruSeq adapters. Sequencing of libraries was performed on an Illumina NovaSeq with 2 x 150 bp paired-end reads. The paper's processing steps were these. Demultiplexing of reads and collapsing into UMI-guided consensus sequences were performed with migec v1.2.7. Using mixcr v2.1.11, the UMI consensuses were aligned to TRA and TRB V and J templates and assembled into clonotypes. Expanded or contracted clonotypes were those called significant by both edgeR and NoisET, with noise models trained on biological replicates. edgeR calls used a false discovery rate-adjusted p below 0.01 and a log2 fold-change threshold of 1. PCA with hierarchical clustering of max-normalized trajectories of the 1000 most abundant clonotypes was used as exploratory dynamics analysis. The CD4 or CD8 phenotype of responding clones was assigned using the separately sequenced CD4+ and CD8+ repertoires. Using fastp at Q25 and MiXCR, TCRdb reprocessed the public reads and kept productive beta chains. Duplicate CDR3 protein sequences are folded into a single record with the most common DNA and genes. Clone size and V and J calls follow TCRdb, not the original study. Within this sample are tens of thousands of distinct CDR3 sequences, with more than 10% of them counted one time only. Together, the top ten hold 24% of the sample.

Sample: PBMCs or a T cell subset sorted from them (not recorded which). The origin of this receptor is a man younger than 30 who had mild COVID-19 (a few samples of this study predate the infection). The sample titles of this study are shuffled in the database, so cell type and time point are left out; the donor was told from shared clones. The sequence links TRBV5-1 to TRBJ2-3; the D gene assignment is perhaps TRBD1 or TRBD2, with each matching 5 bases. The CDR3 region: CASSRDQGRSDTQYF. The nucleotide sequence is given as TGCGCCAGCAGCCGGGACCAAGGCAGATCAGATACGCAGTATTTT.